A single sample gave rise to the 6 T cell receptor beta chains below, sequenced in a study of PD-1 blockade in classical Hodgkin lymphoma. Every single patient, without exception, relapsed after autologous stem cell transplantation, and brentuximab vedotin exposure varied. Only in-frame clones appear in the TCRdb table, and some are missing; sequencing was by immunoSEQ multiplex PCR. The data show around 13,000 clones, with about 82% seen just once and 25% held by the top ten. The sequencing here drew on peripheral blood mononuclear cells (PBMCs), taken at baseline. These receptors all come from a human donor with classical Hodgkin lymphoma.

In DNA form, the CDR3 reads TGTGCCAGCAGCAAAGGGTCGAGTCAGGGGGCCTACGAGCAGTACTTC. It specifies CASSKGSSQGAYEQYF. This chain connects TRBV21-1 to TRBJ2-7; TRBD1 is the table's D call, not checked against the DNA. TRBV21-1 is assigned pseudogene status. This CDR3 region has 16 residues.

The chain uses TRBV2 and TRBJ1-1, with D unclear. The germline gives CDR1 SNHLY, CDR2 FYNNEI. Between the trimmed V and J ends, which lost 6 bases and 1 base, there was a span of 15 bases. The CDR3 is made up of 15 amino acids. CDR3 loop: CASRPLGRKNTEAFF. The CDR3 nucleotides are TGTGCCAGCAGGCCACTGGGCAGAAAGAACACTGAAGCTTTCTTT.

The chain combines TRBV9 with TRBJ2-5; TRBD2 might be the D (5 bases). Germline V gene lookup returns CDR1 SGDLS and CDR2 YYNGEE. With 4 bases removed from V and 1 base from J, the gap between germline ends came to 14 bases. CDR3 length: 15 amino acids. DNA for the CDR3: TGTGCCAGCAGCACCTCCGGGGTCTTCCAAGAGACCCAGTACTTC. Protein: CASSTSGVFQETQYF.

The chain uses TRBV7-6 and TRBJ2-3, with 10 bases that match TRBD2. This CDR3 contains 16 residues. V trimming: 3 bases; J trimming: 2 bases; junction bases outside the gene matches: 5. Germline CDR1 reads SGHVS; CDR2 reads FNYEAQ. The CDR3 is CASSFTSGRATDTQYF. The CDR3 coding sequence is TGTGCCAGCAGCTTTACCAGCGGGAGGGCCACAGATACGCAGTATTTT.

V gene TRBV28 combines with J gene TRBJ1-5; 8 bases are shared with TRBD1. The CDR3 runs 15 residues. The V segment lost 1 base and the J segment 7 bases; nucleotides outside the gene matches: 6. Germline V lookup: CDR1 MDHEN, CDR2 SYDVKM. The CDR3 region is CASSLFGQGSQPQHF. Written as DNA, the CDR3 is TGTGCCAGCAGTTTATTCGGACAGGGCAGCCAGCCCCAGCATTTT.

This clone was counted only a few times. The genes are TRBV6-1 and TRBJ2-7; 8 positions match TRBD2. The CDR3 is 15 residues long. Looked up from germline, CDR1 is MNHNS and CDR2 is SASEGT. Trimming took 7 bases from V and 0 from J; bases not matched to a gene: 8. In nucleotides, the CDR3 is TGTGCCAGCACTCTAACGGGGGGGTCCTCCTACGAGCAGTACGTC. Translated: CASTLTGGSSYEQYV.